The 8 T cell receptor beta chains listed next were all sequenced from one sample in a study of regulatory T cells in long-lasting Graves disease. Both iRepertoire HTBI primers and Arm-PCR of CDR3 regions were used to build the TCR beta libraries. TCRdb passed the multiplex PCR reads through MiXCR, listing each CDR3 protein once. Here the sample spans over 200,000 distinct CDR3 sequences, about 18% being singletons. Sample time point: newly diagnosed GD, antithyroid drugs for less than 3 months. RNA from PBMCs was the source of the TCR library. This same sample was also part of a study on T cells in Graves' hyperthyroidism and ophthalmopathy.

The sample was peripheral blood mononuclear cells (PBMCs), taken at new diagnosis, from a patient treated with antithyroid drugs. Receptors originate from a woman aged 30 to 39 with Graves disease.

This clonotype was counted at least ten times. This sequence joins TRBV27 and TRBJ1-5, with a possible D match to TRBD1 (5 bases). CDR3 length: 12 residues. Germline CDR1 is MNHEY and CDR2 is SMNVEV (reference sequence). Deletions cut 8 bases from V and 7 bases from J, with 12 bases between. CDR3 nucleotides: TGTGCCAGCCGACGGGGGGGACAGCCCCAGCATTTT. Its protein is CASRRGGQPQHF.

This clonotype was counted at least ten times. V gene TRBV20-1 combines with J gene TRBJ2-7; 11 positions match TRBD2. The ends lost 5 bases at V and 0 bases at J; junction bases unmatched: 9. The CDR3 has 16 amino acids. Germline CDR1 is DFQATT and CDR2 is SNEGSKA (reference sequence). CDR3 protein: CSASGTSGLSSYEQYF. CDR3 DNA sequence: TGCAGTGCTTCCGGGACTAGCGGTTTGAGCTCCTACGAGCAGTACTTC.

This clonotype was counted at least ten times. The chain is built from TRBV5-5 and TRBJ1-2; D not resolved. This CDR3 comprises 14 residues. V was cut by 1 base and J by 4 bases, with 11 bases left in between. In germline, CDR1 is SGHKS, CDR2 YYEKEE (reference sequence). The CDR3 DNA reads TGTGCCAGCAGCTTGCGGGCAGTTGGCTATGGCTACACCTTC. This encodes CASSLRAVGYGYTF. The whole variable domain, filled in from reference TRBV5-5 and TRBJ1-2, reads DAGVTQSPTHLIKTRGQQVTLRCSPISGHKSVSWYQQVLGQGPQFIFQYYEKEERGRGNFPDRFSARQFPNYSSELNVNALLLGDSALYLCASSLRAVGYGYTFGSGTRLTVV.

At least ten counts were recorded for this clonotype. The chain combines TRBV5-1 with TRBJ2-2; 10 nucleotides match TRBD2. The CDR3 totals 15 residues. Trimming cost V 1 base and J 3 bases; bases outside gene matches: 0. Germline V gene data show CDR1 as SGHRS and CDR2 as YFSETQ. The CDR3 DNA is TGCGCCAGCAGCTTGACTAGCGGGGACACCGGGGAGCTGTTTTTT. It codes for CASSLTSGDTGELFF.

This clonotype was detected ten times or more. V gene TRBV20-1 combines with J gene TRBJ1-4; 9 bases fit TRBD1. This CDR3 is 15 amino acids long. Germline V gene sequence: CDR1 DFQATT, CDR2 SNEGSKA (reference sequence). The ends lost 5 bases at V and 4 bases at J; junction bases unmatched: 8. CDR3 in amino acids: CSASPRQGGNEKLFF. The CDR3 nucleotides read TGCAGTGCTTCTCCCAGACAGGGGGGTAATGAAAAACTGTTTTTT.

Comments on this clonotype: This may arise from a read error, as a much more abundant clone is one base away. The gene calls are TRBV6-1 and TRBJ2-3; D perhaps matches TRBD2 (6 bases). Germline CDR1 reads MNHNS; CDR2 reads SASEGT. The CDR3 runs 16 residues. Written as DNA, the CDR3 is TGTGCCAGCAGTGCCTCGACAGTAACTAGCACAGGTACGCAGTATTTT. This gives the protein CASSASTVTSTGTQYF.

There are many counts of this clonotype. V is TRBV4-1 and J is TRBJ1-2; D unclear. CDR3 length: 16 residues. Between the trimmed V and J ends, which lost 0 bases and 5 bases, there was a span of 16 bases. Germline V gives CDR1 MGHRA, CDR2 YSYEKL. The CDR3 nucleotides read TGCGCCAGCAGCCAAGATATATTACGGACGGAGTATGGCTACACCTTC. Its translation: CASSQDILRTEYGYTF.

This clonotype was observed many times. The chain employs TRBV2 and TRBJ2-7; 8 bases are a match to TRBD2. There are 16 residues in the CDR3. V gave up 1 base and J gave up 1 base; unmatched junction bases: 6. The germline V gene has CDR1 SNHLY and CDR2 FYNNEI. The CDR3 region has the DNA TGTGCCAGCAGTGAAGGGGGCGGGGGGCTTTCCTACGAGCAGTACTTC. It encodes CASSEGGGGLSYEQYF.